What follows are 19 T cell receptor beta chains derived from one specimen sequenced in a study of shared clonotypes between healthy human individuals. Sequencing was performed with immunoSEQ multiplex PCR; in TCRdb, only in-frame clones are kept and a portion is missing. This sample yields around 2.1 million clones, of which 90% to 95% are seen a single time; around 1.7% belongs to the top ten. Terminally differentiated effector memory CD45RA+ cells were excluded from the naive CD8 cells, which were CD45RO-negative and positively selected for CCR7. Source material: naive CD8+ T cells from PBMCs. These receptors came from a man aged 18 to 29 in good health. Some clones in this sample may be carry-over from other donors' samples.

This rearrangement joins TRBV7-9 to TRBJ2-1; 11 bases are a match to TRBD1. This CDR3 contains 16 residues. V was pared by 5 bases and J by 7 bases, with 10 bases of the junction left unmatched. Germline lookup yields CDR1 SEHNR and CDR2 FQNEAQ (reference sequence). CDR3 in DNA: TGTGCCAGCAGCCACCCGACCGGGACAGGGGGGAATGAGCAGTTCTTC. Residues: CASSHPTGTGGNEQFF. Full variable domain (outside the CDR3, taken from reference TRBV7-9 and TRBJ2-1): DTGVSQNPRHKITKRGQNVTFRCDPISEHNRLYWYRQTLGQGPEFLTYFQNEAQLEKSRLLSDRFSAERPKGSFSTLEIQRTEQGDSAMYLCASSHPTGTGGNEQFFGPGTRLTVL.

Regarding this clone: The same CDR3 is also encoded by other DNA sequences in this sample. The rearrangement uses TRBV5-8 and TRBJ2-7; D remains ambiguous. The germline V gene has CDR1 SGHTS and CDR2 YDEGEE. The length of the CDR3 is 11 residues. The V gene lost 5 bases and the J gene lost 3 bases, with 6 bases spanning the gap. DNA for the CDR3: TGTGCCAGCAGTCCCGGCTACGAGCAGTACTTC. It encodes CASSPGYEQYF.

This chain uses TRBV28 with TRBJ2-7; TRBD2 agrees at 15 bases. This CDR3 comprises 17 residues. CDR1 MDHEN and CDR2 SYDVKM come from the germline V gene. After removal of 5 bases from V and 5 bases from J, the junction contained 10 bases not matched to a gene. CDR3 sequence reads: CASSKRTSGRALHEQYF. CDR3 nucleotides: TGTGCCAGCAGTAAAAGGACTAGCGGGAGGGCCTTGCACGAGCAGTACTTC. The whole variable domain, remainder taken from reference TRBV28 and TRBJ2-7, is DVKVTQSSRYLVKRTGEKVFLECVQDMDHENMFWYRQDPGLGLRLIYFSYDVKMKEKGDIPEGYSVSREKKERFSLILESASTNQTSMYLCASSKRTSGRALHEQYFGPGTRLTVT.

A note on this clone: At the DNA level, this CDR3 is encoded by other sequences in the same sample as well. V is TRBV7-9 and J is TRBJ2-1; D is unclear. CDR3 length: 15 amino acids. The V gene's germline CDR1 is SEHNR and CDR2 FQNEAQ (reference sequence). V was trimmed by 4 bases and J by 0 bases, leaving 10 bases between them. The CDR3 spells CASSYSGSSYNEQFF. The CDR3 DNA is TGTGCCAGCAGCTACAGTGGTAGCTCCTACAATGAGCAGTTCTTC.

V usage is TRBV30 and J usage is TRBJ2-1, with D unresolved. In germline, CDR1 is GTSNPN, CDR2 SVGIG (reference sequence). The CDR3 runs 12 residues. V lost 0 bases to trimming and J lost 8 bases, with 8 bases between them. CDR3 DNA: TGTGCCTGGAGTGTACTAAGGGATGAGCAGTTCTTC. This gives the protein CAWSVLRDEQFF. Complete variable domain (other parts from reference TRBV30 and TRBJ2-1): SQTIHQWPATLVQPVGSPLSLECTVEGTSNPNLYWYRQAAGRGLQLLFYSVGIGQISSEVPQNLSASRPQDRQFILSSKKLLLSDSGFYLCAWSVLRDEQFFGPGTRLTVL.

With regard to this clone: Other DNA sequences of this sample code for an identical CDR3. DNA for the CDR3: TGTGCCAGCAGTTTCCTAGGGCAGGGAGGGCCCTACGAGCAGTACTTC. Translated, it gives CASSFLGQGGPYEQYF. The chain joins TRBV27 to TRBJ2-7; TRBD2 agrees at 7 bases. The CDR3 consists of 16 residues. J was trimmed by 2 bases and V by 3 bases; bases with no gene match: 10. CDR1 and CDR2 (germline): MNHEY, SMNVEV (reference sequence).

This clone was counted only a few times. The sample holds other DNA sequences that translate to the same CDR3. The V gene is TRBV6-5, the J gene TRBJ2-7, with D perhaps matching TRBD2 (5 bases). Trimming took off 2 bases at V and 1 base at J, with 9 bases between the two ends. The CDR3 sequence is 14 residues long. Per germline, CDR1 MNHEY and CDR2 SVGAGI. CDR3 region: CASSYGRGSYEQYF. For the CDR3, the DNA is TGTGCCAGCAGTTACGGGAGAGGGTCCTACGAGCAGTACTTC.

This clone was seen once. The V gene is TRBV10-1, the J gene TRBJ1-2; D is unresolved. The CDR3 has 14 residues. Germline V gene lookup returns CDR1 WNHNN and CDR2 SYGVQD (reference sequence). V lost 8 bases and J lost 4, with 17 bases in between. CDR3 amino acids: CASSGKADLYGYTF. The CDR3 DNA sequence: TGCGCCAGCTCGGGAAAGGCCGACCTCTATGGCTACACCTTC.

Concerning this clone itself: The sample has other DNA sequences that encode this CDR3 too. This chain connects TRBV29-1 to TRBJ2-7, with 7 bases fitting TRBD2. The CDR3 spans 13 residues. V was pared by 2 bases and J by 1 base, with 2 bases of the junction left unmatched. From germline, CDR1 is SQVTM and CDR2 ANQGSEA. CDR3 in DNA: TGCAGCGTTGAACGGGGGGATTCCTACGAGCAGTACTTC. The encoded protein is CSVERGDSYEQYF.

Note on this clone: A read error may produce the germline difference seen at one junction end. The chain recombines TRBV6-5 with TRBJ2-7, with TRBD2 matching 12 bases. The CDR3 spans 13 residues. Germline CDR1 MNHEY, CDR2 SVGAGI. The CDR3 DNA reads TGTGCCAGCACTGGGCTAGCGGGAGGGCTACATTCATTC. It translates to CASTGLAGGLHSF.

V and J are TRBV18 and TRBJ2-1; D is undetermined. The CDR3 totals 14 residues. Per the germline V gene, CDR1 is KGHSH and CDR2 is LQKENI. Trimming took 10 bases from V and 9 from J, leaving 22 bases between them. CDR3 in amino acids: CATTTPLKGGEQFF. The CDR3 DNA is TGTGCCACCACGACTCCCCTCAAAGGTGGTGAGCAGTTCTTC.

The CDR3 region is CASSLAGPHYEQYF. CDR3 coding DNA: TGTGCCAGCAGTTTAGCGGGACCGCACTACGAGCAGTACTTC. The V gene is TRBV27, the J gene TRBJ2-7, with D perhaps TRBD2 (6 bases). The V end lost 2 bases, the J end lost 3 bases, and 11 bases lay between the germline ends. Germline V gene sequence: CDR1 MNHEY, CDR2 SMNVEV (reference sequence). The CDR3 length is 14 residues.

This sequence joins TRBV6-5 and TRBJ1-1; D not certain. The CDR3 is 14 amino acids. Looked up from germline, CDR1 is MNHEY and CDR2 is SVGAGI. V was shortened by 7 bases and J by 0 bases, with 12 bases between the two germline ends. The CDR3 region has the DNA TGTGCCAGCACCCAACTCCCAGTGAACACTGAAGCTTTCTTT. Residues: CASTQLPVNTEAFF.

The CDR3 region is CASRNRASILDGYTF. In DNA form, the CDR3 reads TGCGCCAGCAGGAACAGGGCTAGTATCCTGGATGGCTACACCTTC. This chain connects TRBV4-1 to TRBJ1-2; D is perhaps TRBD1 (6 bases). In germline, CDR1 is MGHRA, CDR2 YSYEKL. Trimming left V 6 bases short and J 6 bases short, with 20 bases between. CDR3 size: 15 residues.

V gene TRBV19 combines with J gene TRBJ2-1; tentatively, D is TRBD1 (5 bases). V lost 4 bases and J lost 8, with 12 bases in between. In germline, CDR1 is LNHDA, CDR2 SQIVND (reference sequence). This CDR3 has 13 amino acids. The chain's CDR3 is CASSTRASDEQFF. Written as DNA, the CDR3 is TGTGCCAGTAGTACCAGGGCTTCGGATGAGCAGTTCTTC.

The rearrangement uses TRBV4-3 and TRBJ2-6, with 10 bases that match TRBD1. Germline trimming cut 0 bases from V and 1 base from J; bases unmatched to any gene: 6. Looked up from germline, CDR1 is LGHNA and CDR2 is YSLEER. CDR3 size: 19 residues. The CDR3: CASSQEWTGGVSGANVLTF. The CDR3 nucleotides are TGCGCCAGCAGCCAAGAGTGGACAGGGGGTGTGTCTGGGGCCAACGTCCTGACTTTC.

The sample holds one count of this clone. The CDR3 sequence: CASSPRLATDTQYF. In nucleotides, the CDR3 is TGTGCCAGCAGCCCGAGGCTAGCCACAGATACGCAGTATTTT. The V and J genes are TRBV11-2 and TRBJ2-3; D may be TRBD2 (5 bases). The CDR3 loop spans 14 amino acids. Germline V gene sequence: CDR1 SGHAT, CDR2 FQNNGV. Trimming took 5 bases from V and 2 from J, leaving 11 bases between them. The full variable domain, its missing parts supplied by reference TRBV11-2 and TRBJ2-3, is EAGVAQSPRYKIIEKRQSVAFWCNPISGHATLYWYQQILGQGPKLLIQFQNNGVVDDSQLPKDRFSAERLKGVDSTLKIQPAKLEDSAVYLCASSPRLATDTQYFGPGTRLTVL.

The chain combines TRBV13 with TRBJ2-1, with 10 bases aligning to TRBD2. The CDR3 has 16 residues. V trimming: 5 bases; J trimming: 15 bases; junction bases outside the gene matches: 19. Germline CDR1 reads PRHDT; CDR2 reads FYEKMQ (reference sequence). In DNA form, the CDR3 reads TGTGCCAGCAGCCTATATCCAGCGGGAGGGCCTAGTTTTAGGTTCTTC. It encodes CASSLYPAGGPSFRFF.

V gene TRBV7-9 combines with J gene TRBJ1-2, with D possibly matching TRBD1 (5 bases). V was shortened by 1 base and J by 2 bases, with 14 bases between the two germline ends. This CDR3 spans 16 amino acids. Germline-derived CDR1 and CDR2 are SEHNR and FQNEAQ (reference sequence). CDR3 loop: CASSLVGAEGNYGYTF. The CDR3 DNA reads TGTGCCAGCAGCTTAGTAGGGGCGGAGGGGAACTATGGCTACACCTTC.